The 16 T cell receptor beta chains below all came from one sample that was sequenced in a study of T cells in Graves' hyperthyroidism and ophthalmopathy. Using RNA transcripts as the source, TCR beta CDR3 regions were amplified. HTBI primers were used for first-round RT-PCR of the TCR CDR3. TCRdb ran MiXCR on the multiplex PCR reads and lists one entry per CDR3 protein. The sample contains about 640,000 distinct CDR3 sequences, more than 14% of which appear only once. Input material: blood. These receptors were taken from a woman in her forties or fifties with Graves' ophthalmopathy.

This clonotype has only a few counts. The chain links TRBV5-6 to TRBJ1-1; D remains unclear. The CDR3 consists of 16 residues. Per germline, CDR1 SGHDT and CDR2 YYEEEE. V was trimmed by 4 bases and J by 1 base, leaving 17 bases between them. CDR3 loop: CASSLTPLGSNTEAFF. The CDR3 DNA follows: TGTGCCAGCAGCCTAACCCCGCTGGGGTCGAACACTGAAGCTTTCTTT. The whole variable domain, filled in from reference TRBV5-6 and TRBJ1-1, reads DAGVTQSPTHLIKTRGQQVTLRCSPKSGHDTVSWYQQALGQGPQFIFQYYEEEERQRGNFPDRFSGHQFPNYSSELNVNALLLGDSALYLCASSLTPLGSNTEAFFGQGTRLTVV.

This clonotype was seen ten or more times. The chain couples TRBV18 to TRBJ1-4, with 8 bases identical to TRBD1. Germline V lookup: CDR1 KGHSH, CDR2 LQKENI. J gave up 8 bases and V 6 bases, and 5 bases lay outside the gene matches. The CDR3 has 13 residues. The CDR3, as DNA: TGTGCCAGCTCTATCCGACAGGGGGAAAAACTGTTTTTT. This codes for CASSIRQGEKLFF.

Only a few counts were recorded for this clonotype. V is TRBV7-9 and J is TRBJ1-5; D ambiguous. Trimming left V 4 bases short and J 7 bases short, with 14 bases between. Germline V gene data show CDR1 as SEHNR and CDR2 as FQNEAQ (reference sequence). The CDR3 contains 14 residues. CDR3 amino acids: CASSSGGGSQPQHF. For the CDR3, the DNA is TGTGCCAGCAGCTCCGGTGGAGGGTCACAGCCCCAGCATTTT.

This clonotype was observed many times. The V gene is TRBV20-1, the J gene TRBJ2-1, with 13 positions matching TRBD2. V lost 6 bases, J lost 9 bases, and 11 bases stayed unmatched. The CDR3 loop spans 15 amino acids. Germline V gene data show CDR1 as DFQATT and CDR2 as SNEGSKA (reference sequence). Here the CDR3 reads CSATGLAGALGEQFF. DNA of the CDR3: TGCAGTGCAACTGGACTAGCGGGAGCTCTTGGTGAGCAGTTCTTC.

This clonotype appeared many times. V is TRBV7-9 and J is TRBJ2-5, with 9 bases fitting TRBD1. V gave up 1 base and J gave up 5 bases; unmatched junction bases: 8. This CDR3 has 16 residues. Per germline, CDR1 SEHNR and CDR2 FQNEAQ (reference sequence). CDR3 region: CASSLVEDRGYETQYF. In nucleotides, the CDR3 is TGTGCCAGCAGCTTAGTCGAGGACAGGGGATACGAGACCCAGTACTTC.

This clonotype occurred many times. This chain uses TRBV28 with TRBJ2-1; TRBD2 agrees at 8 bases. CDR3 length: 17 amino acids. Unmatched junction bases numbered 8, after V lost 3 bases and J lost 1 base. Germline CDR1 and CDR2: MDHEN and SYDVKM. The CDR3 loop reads CASSFPMTSASYNEQFF. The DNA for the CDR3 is TGTGCCAGCAGTTTCCCGATGACTAGCGCATCCTACAATGAGCAGTTCTTC.

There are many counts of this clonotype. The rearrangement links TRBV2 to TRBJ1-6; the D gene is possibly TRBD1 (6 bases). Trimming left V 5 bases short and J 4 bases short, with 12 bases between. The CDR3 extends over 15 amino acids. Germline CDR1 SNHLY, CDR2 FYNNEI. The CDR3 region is CASSPGQLYNSPLHF. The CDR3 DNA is TGTGCCAGCAGTCCAGGACAGTTGTATAATTCACCCCTCCACTTT.

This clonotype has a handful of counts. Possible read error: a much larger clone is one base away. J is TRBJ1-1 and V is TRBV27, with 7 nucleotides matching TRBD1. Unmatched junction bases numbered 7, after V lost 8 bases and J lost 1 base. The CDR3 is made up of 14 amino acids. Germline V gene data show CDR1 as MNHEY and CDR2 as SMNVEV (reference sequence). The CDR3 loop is CASGPYRGNTEAFF. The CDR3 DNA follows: TGTGCCAGCGGTCCATACAGGGGGAACACTGAAGCTTTCTTT.

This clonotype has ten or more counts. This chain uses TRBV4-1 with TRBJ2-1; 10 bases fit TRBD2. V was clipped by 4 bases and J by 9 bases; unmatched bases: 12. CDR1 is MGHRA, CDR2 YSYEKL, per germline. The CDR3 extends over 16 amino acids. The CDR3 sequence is CASSPTQASGRVEQFF. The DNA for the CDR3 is TGCGCCAGCAGCCCGACTCAGGCTAGCGGGAGAGTTGAGCAGTTCTTC.

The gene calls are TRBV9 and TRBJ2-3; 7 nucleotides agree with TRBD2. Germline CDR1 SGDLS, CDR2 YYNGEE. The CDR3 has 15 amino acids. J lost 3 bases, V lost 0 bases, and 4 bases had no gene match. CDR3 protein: CASSVGEGWTDTQYF. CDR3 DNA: TGTGCCAGCAGCGTAGGGGAGGGGTGGACAGATACGCAGTATTTT. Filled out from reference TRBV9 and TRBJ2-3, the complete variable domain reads DSGVTQTPKHLITATGQRVTLRCSPRSGDLSVYWYQQSLDQGLQFLIQYYNGEERAKGNILERFSAQQFPDLHSELNLSSLELGDSALYFCASSVGEGWTDTQYFGPGTRLTVL.

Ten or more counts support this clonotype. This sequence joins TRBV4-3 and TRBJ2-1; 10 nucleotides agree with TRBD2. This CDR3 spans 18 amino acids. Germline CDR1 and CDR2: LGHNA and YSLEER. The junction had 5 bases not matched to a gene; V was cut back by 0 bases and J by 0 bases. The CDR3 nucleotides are TGCGCCAGCAGCCAAGATTCTAGCGGGAGCCACTCCTACAATGAGCAGTTCTTC. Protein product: CASSQDSSGSHSYNEQFF.

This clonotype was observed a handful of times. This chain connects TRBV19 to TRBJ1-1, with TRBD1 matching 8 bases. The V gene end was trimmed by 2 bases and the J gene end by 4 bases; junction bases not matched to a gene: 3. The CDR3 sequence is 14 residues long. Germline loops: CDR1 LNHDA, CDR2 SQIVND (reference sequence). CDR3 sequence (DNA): TGTGCCAGTAGTATATCGGACAGGGTCACTGAAGCTTTCTTT. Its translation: CASSISDRVTEAFF.

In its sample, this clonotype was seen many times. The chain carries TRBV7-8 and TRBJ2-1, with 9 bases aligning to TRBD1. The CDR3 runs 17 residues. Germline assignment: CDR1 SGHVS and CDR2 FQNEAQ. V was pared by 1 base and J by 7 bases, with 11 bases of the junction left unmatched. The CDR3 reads CASSLEGTGPNGNEQFF. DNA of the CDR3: TGTGCCAGCAGCTTAGAGGGGACAGGGCCTAACGGGAATGAGCAGTTCTTC.

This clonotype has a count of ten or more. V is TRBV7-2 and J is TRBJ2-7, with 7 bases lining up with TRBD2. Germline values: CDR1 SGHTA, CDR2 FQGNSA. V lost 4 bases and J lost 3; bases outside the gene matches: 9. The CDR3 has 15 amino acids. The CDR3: CASSSPGTINYEQYF. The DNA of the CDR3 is TGTGCCAGCAGCTCACCAGGGACTATTAACTACGAGCAGTACTTC.

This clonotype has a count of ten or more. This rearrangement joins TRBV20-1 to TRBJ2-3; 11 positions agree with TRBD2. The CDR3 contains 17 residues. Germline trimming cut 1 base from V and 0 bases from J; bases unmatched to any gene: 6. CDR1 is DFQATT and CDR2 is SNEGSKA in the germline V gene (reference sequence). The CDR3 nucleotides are TGCAGTGCTAGAGCTACGTGGACTAGCGGGAGCACAGATACGCAGTATTTT. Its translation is CSARATWTSGSTDTQYF.

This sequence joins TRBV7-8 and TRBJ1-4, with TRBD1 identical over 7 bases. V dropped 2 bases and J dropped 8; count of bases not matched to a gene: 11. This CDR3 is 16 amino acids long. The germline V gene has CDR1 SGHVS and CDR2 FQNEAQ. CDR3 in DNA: TGTGCCAGCAGCTTAAAATTGACGGCAGGGGGGGAAAAACTGTTTTTT. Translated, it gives CASSLKLTAGGEKLFF.